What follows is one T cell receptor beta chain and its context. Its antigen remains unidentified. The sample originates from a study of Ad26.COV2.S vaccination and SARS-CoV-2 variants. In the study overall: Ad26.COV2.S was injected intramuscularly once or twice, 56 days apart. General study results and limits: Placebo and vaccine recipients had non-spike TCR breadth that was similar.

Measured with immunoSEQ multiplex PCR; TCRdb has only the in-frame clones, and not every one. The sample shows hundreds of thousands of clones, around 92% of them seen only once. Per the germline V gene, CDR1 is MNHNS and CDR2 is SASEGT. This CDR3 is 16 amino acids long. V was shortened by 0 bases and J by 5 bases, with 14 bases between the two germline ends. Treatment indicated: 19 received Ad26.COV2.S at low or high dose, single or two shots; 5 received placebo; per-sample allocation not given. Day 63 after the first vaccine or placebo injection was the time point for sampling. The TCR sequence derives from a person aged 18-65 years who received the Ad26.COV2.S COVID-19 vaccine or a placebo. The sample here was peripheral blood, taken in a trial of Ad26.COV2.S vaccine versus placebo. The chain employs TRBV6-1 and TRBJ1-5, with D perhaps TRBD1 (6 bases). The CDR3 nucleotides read TGTGCCAGCAGTGAAGCGCTTTTTGGGGGCCATCAGCCCCAGCATTTT. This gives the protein CASSEALFGGHQPQHF.